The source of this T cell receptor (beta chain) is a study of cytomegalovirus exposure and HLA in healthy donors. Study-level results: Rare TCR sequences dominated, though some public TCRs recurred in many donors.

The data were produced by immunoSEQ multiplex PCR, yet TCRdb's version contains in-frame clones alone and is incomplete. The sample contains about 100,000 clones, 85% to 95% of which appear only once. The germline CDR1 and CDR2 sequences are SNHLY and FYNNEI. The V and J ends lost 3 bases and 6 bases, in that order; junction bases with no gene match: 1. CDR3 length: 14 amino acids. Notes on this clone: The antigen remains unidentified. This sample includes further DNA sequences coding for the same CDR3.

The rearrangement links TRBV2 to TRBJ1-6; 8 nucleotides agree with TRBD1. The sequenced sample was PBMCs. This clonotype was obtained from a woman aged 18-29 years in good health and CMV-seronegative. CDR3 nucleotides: TGTGCCAGCAGTGACAGGGGGCTTAATTCACCCCTCCACTTT. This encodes CASSDRGLNSPLHF.